Following are 23 T cell receptor beta chains from one sample sequenced in a study of OX40 agonist ivuxolimab in advanced cancers. Repertoires were generated with immunoSEQ multiplex PCR, while TCRdb's copy carries only in-frame clones and drops some. This table holds roughly 70,000 clones, around 90% found once. This specimen was CD4+ or CD8+ T cells sorted from blood, taken in a trial of the OX40 agonist ivuxolimab. These receptors were taken from an adult with an advanced solid tumor such as melanoma, head and neck, liver or kidney cancer.

V usage is TRBV27 and J usage is TRBJ2-7, with TRBD2 identical over 8 bases. Looked up from germline, CDR1 is MNHEY and CDR2 is SMNVEV (reference sequence). CDR3 length: 16 residues. V lost 2 bases and J lost 2; bases outside the gene matches: 8. The CDR3 DNA follows: TGTGCCAGCAGTTTAACTAGCGGCTGGGAGCCCTACGAGCAGTACTTC. Its translation is CASSLTSGWEPYEQYF.

This clone has just one count. CDR3 DNA: TGTGCCAGCAGCTTGGTTACAGGGGGGGACCGTTACGAGCAGTACTTC. This encodes CASSLVTGGDRYEQYF. V usage is TRBV5-6 and J usage is TRBJ2-7; TRBD1 is a possible D gene (8 bases). The germline CDR1 and CDR2 sequences are SGHDT and YYEEEE. Trimming removed 0 bases at V and 4 bases at J, with 17 bases between. The CDR3 is 16 residues long. Full variable domain (outside the CDR3, taken from reference TRBV5-6 and TRBJ2-7): DAGVTQSPTHLIKTRGQQVTLRCSPKSGHDTVSWYQQALGQGPQFIFQYYEEEERQRGNFPDRFSGHQFPNYSSELNVNALLLGDSALYLCASSLVTGGDRYEQYFGPGTRLTVT.

The J gene is TRBJ1-3, the V gene TRBV7-9; D unresolved. Deletions cut 5 bases from V and 4 bases from J, with 15 bases between. The CDR3 is made up of 15 amino acids. Germline V gene data show CDR1 as SEHNR and CDR2 as FQNEAQ (reference sequence). CDR3 sequence (DNA): TGTGCCAGCAGCCCAGTGGACTCGGGGGGAAACACCATATATTTT. Its protein is CASSPVDSGGNTIYF.

The gene calls are TRBV5-6 and TRBJ1-5; 8 positions match TRBD1. This CDR3 is 16 amino acids long. Germline CDR1 is SGHDT and CDR2 is YYEEEE. Trimming took 3 bases from V and 0 from J; bases not matched to a gene: 5. CDR3 in amino acids: CASSSPGTGSNQPQHF. DNA of the CDR3: TGTGCCAGCAGCTCCCCCGGGACAGGTAGCAATCAGCCCCAGCATTTT.

This chain uses TRBV30 with TRBJ2-2; no clear D gene. The ends were cut back, 4 bases at V and 2 bases at J, with 5 bases in the middle. The length of the CDR3 is 12 residues. The germline gives CDR1 GTSNPN, CDR2 SVGIG (reference sequence). The CDR3 DNA sequence: TGTGCCTGGATTGGAAACACCGGGGAGCTGTTTTTT. Translation gives CAWIGNTGELFF.

The V gene is TRBV11-3, the J gene TRBJ1-3; D gene unclear. This CDR3 spans 17 amino acids. CDR1 and CDR2 from the germline V gene are SGHNT and YENEEA. With 2 bases removed from V and 1 base from J, the gap between germline ends came to 15 bases. Written as DNA, the CDR3 is TGTGCCAGCAGCTTAACCCCCACACGAGTTTCTGGAAACACCATATATTTT. Translating it yields CASSLTPTRVSGNTIYF.

The V and J genes are TRBV5-1 and TRBJ2-5; D ambiguous. V was clipped by 4 bases and J by 1 base, with 14 bases between them. There are 15 residues in the CDR3. The V gene's germline CDR1 is SGHRS and CDR2 YFSETQ. CDR3 nucleotides: TGCGCCAGCAGCGCGCACAGTGCAGGCCAAGAGACCCAGTACTTC. Its protein is CASSAHSAGQETQYF.

The chain joins TRBV7-3 to TRBJ2-7; D gene unclear. The germline V and J ends were trimmed by 2 bases and 3 bases, with 14 bases remaining between them. CDR3 length equals 15 residues. In germline, CDR1 is SGHTA, CDR2 FQGTGA. The CDR3 region has the DNA TGTGCCAGCAGCTTACTAAGCGTACTTAACTACGAGCAGTACTTC. Translation gives CASSLLSVLNYEQYF.

This chain links TRBV19 with TRBJ1-6; D is unclear. The CDR3 spans 15 residues. Germline V gene lookup returns CDR1 LNHDA and CDR2 SQIVND (reference sequence). Trimming shortened V by 4 bases and J by 7 bases, and 14 bases separated the two germline ends. The CDR3 sequence: CASSTTTRGNSPLHF. The CDR3 DNA follows: TGTGCCAGTAGTACCACGACACGCGGGAATTCACCCCTCCACTTT. The whole variable domain, filled in from reference TRBV19 and TRBJ1-6, reads DGGITQSPKYLFRKEGQNVTLSCEQNLNHDAMYWYRQDPGQGLRLIYYSQIVNDFQKGDIAEGYSVSREKKESFPLTVTSAQKNPTAFYLCASSTTTRGNSPLHFGNGTRLTVT.

The chain carries TRBV2 and TRBJ2-7; 7 nucleotides align to TRBD1. This CDR3 region has 12 residues. Unmatched junction bases numbered 5, after V lost 5 bases and J lost 7 bases. Germline values: CDR1 SNHLY, CDR2 FYNNEI. In DNA, the CDR3 is TGTGCCAGCAGTACAGGGGCAGGGGAGCAGTACTTC. This sequence encodes CASSTGAGEQYF.

The rearrangement joins TRBV2 to TRBJ2-5; tentative D call: TRBD1 (7 bases). The CDR3 runs to 17 residues. CDR1 is SNHLY and CDR2 is FYNNEI in the germline V gene. V was clipped by 3 bases and J by 4 bases, with 21 bases between them. The CDR3 reads CASSDPTGQGGRETQYF. The CDR3 DNA sequence: TGTGCCAGCAGTGACCCCACGGGGCAGGGGGGCCGAGAGACCCAGTACTTC.

The rearrangement links TRBV27 to TRBJ2-2; D is ambiguous. The ends were cut back, 7 bases at V and 2 bases at J, with 8 bases in the middle. The length of the CDR3 is 13 residues. Germline CDR1 reads MNHEY; CDR2 reads SMNVEV (reference sequence). CDR3: CASTKENTGELFF. The CDR3 nucleotides read TGTGCCAGCACCAAAGAAAACACCGGGGAGCTGTTTTTT.

V is TRBV2 and J is TRBJ1-6; 7 nucleotides agree with TRBD1. The J segment lost 5 bases and the V segment lost 10 bases, leaving 5 bases of the junction unmatched. CDR3 size: 13 residues. The germline CDR1 and CDR2 sequences are SNHLY and FYNNEI. CDR3 nucleotide sequence: TGTGCCACCCCGACAGGGAATAATTCACCCCTCCACTTT. It yields the protein CATPTGNNSPLHF.

The CDR3 protein is CGSGGGEKLFF. In DNA form, the CDR3 reads TGTGGATCCGGAGGGGGTGAAAAACTGTTTTTT. This chain uses TRBV19 with TRBJ1-4; D is perhaps TRBD1 (6 bases). CDR1 and CDR2 (germline): LNHDA, SQIVND (reference sequence). CDR3 length: 11 residues. Full variable domain (rest looked up from reference TRBV19 and TRBJ1-4): DGGITQSPKYLFRKEGQNVTLSCEQNLNHDAMYWYRQDPGQGLRLIYYSQIVNDFQKGDIAEGYSVSREKKESFPLTVTSAQKNPTAFYLCGSGGGEKLFFGSGTQLSVL.

The chain uses TRBV9 and TRBJ2-3, with TRBD2 matching over 15 bases. The V segment lost 5 bases and the J segment 6 bases; nucleotides outside the gene matches: 4. The CDR3 has 15 residues. CDR1 is SGDLS, CDR2 YYNGEE, per germline. The DNA of the CDR3 is TGTGCCAGCAGACCCGGGACTAGCGGGAGGGATACGCAGTATTTT. Translation gives CASRPGTSGRDTQYF.

J is TRBJ2-3 and V is TRBV5-4; tentatively, D is TRBD2 (5 bases). V was trimmed by 4 bases and J by 1 base, leaving 16 bases between them. This CDR3 region has 16 residues. From germline, CDR1 is SGHNT and CDR2 YYREEE (reference sequence). CDR3 nucleotide sequence: TGTGCCAGCAGCCCCCGCCTAGCTCTGGGCACAGATACGCAGTATTTT. It translates to CASSPRLALGTDTQYF.

This clone showed up just once. The V gene is TRBV7-9, the J gene TRBJ2-7; D unclear. The CDR3 has 11 amino acids. V lost 3 bases, J lost 3 bases, and 3 bases lay in between. CDR1 and CDR2 from the germline V gene are SEHNR and FQNEAQ (reference sequence). The CDR3 nucleotides read TGTGCCAGCAGCTTGATCTACGAGCAGTACTTC. This codes for CASSLIYEQYF.

The gene calls are TRBV19 and TRBJ2-4; D possibly corresponds to TRBD1 (5 bases). V was pared by 3 bases and J by 7 bases, with 13 bases between. CDR1 is LNHDA, CDR2 SQIVND, per germline (reference sequence). This CDR3 comprises 14 residues. The CDR3 region is CASSIISGMNIQYF. The CDR3 bases are TGTGCCAGTAGTATTATCTCAGGGATGAACATTCAGTACTTC.

By frequency in the sample, this clone is medium-sized. The J gene is TRBJ2-7, the V gene TRBV7-9; D possibly corresponds to TRBD2 (6 bases). The CDR3 is made up of 14 amino acids. Trimming stripped 7 bases from V and 2 bases from J, with 15 bases between. Germline V gene lookup returns CDR1 SEHNR and CDR2 FQNEAQ (reference sequence). The CDR3 loop reads CASNAGTPPYEQYF. The CDR3, as DNA: TGTGCCAGCAACGCCGGGACTCCTCCCTACGAGCAGTACTTC.

The chain combines TRBV6-1 with TRBJ1-2; D possibly corresponds to TRBD1 (5 bases). Per germline, CDR1 MNHNS and CDR2 SASEGT. V was cut by 0 bases and J by 6 bases, with 11 bases left in between. The CDR3 consists of 14 residues. The CDR3 DNA reads as TGTGCCAGCAGTGAAGCATGGGGCGGGGATGGCTACACCTTC. Translation: CASSEAWGGDGYTF.

This clone turned up a few times. This sequence joins TRBV13 and TRBJ1-1; D is uncertain. The CDR3 sequence is 15 residues long. V lost 4 bases and J lost 1, with 13 bases in between. Germline loops: CDR1 PRHDT, CDR2 FYEKMQ (reference sequence). This chain's CDR3 is CASSSRGSKNTEAFF. For the CDR3, the DNA is TGTGCCAGCAGCTCCAGAGGCTCAAAGAACACTGAAGCTTTCTTT. Full variable domain (outside the CDR3, taken from reference TRBV13 and TRBJ1-1): AAGVIQSPRHLIKEKRETATLKCYPIPRHDTVYWYQQGPGQDPQFLISFYEKMQSDKGSIPDRFSAQQFSDYHSELNMSSLELGDSALYFCASSSRGSKNTEAFFGQGTRLTVV.

The chain has TRBV18 and TRBJ2-3; 7 bases align to TRBD1. The CDR3 runs 16 residues. The trim removed 2 bases at V and 6 bases at J, leaving 11 bases unmatched. CDR1 is KGHSH, CDR2 LQKENI, per germline. The CDR3 nucleotides are TGTGCCAGCTCACCAGCCGATAGGGGGCACTCCGATACGCAGTATTTT. Translation gives CASSPADRGHSDTQYF. The complete variable domain, with remaining parts taken from reference TRBV18 and TRBJ2-3, reads NAGVMQNPRHLVRRRGQEARLRCSPMKGHSHVYWYRQLPEEGLKFMVYLQKENIIDESGMPKERFSAEFPKEGPSILRIQQVVRGDSAAYFCASSPADRGHSDTQYFGPGTRLTVL.

The CDR3 nucleotides are TGTGCCGACCGGGCCGGCGACTATGGCTACACCTTC. Protein product: CADRAGDYGYTF. V usage is TRBV7-9 and J usage is TRBJ1-2; D gene ambiguous. The CDR3 extends over 12 amino acids. Looked up from germline, CDR1 is SEHNR and CDR2 is FQNEAQ (reference sequence). Trimming removed 11 bases at V and 3 bases at J, with 13 bases between.